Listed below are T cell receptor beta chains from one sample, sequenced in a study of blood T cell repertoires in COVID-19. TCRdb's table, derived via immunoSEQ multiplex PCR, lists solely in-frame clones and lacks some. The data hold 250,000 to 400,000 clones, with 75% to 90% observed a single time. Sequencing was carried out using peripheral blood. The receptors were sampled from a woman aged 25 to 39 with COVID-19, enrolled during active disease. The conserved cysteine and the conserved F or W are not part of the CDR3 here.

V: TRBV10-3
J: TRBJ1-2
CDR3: AISESAPANYGYT

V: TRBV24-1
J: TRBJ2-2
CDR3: ATSDQQGSGELF

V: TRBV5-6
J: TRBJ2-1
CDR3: APSDGGGYNEQF

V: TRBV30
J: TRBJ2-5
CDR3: AWSKRLAEETQY

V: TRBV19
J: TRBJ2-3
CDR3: ASTQRPVLGDTQY

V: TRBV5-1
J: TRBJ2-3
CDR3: ASSFLTVSTDTQY

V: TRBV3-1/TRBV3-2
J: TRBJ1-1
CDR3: ASSQDLRVSTEAF

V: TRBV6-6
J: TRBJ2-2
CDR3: ASSQRTGEKANTGELF

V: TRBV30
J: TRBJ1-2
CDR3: AWTPDRGLVGYT

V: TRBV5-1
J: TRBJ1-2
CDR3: ASSLVAGVTYGYT

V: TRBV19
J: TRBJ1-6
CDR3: ASSIGGNSPLH

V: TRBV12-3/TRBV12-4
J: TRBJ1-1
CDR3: ASSLQAIEAF

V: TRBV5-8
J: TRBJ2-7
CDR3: ASSLGASDYEQY

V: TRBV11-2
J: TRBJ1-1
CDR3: ASSLNLPNTEAF

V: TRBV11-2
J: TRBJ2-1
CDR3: ASSQQGRAINEQF

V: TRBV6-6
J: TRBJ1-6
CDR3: ASDSGWDRGRSPLH

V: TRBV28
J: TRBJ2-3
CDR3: ASSLRGDTQY